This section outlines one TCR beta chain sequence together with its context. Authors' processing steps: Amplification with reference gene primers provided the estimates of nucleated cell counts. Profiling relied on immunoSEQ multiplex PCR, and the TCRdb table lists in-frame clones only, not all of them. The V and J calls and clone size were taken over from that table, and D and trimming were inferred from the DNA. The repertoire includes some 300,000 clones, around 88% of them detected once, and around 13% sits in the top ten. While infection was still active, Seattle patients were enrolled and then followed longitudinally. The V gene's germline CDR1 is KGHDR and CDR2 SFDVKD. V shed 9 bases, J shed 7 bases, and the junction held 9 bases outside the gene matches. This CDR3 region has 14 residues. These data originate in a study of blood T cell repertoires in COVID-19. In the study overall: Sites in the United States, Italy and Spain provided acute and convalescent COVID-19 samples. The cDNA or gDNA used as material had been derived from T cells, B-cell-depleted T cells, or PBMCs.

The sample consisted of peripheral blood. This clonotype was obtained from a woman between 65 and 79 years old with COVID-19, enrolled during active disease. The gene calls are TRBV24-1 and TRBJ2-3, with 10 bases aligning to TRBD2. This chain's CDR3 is CATGVAGGGNTQYF. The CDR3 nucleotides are TGTGCCACCGGCGTAGCGGGGGGCGGGAATACGCAGTATTTT.